The present entry profiles one TCR beta chain with its context. Samples had at least 6.5 million PBMCs isolated from them. This record comes from a study of blood T cells in healthy people across ages. PCR was performed a second time for about 6 to 12 cycles using a sample-barcoded 5' primer and a J-beta primer mix. One entry per CDR3 protein results from TCRdb running MiXCR on the 5' RACE reads. The data show over 1,500,000 distinct CDR3 sequences, with about 50% seen just once and 2% to 2.5% held by the top ten. Germline V gene sequence: CDR1 SGHTA, CDR2 FQGNSA. CDR3 length equals 13 residues. The ends were cut back, 4 bases at V and 1 base at J, with 7 bases in the middle.

V and J are TRBV7-2 and TRBJ2-5; D is ambiguous. The sample was blood. The origin of this receptor is a woman between 35 and 50 years old in good health. This CDR3 reads CTSSSGFQETQYF. CDR3 DNA: TGTACCAGCAGCTCCGGATTCCAAGAGACCCAGTACTTC. The whole variable domain, remainder taken from reference TRBV7-2 and TRBJ2-5, is GAGVSQSPSNKVTEKGKDVELRCDPISGHTALYWYRQSLGQGLEFLIYFQGNSAPDKSGLPSDRFSAERTGGSVSTLTIQRTQQEDSAVYLCTSSSGFQETQYFGPGTRLLVL.